These T cell receptor beta chains were read from a single sample in a study of patients and donors after allogeneic stem cell transplantation. TCRdb re-analysed the RT-PCR reads in MiXCR, keeping a single row per CDR3 protein. The table lists roughly 140,000 distinct CDR3 sequences, over 35% of them singletons. Sequencing was performed on blood, either unsorted or a sorted T cell fraction (not recorded which). Receptors were obtained from a human donor who was either an allogeneic HSCT recipient or a stem cell or donor lymphocyte infusion donor (not recorded which). It is not recorded whose cells these are; they may come from a transplant donor. CDR3s include the opening cysteine and the closing phenylalanine or tryptophan. The order of the fields is J gene, V gene, clone size, D gene, CDR3 DNA, CDR3 protein. D genes are given only for firm matches. Clone size is not always given. Where it is, it says once, few, many or a class for expanded clones.

>TRBJ1-1|TRBV7-9|NA|NA
TGTGCCAGCAGCTTATTATCTGAAGCTTTCTTT
CASSLLSEAFF
>TRBJ1-1|TRBV28|few|NA
TGTGCCAGCAGGGGACGGAGGGACACTGAAGCTTTCTTT
CASRGRRDTEAFF
>TRBJ1-3|TRBV27|NA|TRBD1
TGTGCCAGCAGTGAGACAGGGCGGAACACCATATATTTT
CASSETGRNTIYF
>TRBJ1-1|TRBV25-1|few|NA
TGTGCCAGCACCGGGATTTTGAGCACTGAAGCTTTCTTT
CASTGILSTEAFF
>TRBJ1-1|TRBV5-6|NA|NA
TGTGCCAGCAGCCCCCGGGGGTGGGCTGAAGCTTTCTTT
CASSPRGWAEAFF
>TRBJ1-6|TRBV12-3/TRBV12-4|NA|NA
TGTGCCAGCAGTTTAACAGACGGTCCTAATTCACCCCTCCACTTT
CASSLTDGPNSPLHF
>TRBJ1-1|TRBV12-3/TRBV12-4|NA|NA
TGTGCCAGCACCCCGGGACGACCCTTCGGGAACACTGAAGCTTTCTTT
CASTPGRPFGNTEAFF
>TRBJ2-1|TRBV25-1|NA|NA
TGTGCCAGCAGTGAATTGGGGGCCGTCAATGAGCAGTTCTTC
CASSELGAVNEQFF
>TRBJ1-2|TRBV5-6|NA|NA
TGTGCCAGCAGCTTTGCGGGGACTGGGAACTATGGCTACACCTTC
CASSFAGTGNYGYTF
>TRBJ2-1|TRBV14|NA|TRBD1
TGTGCCAGCAGCCTAACAGGGGGCAGGTCCTACAATGAGCAGTTCTTC
CASSLTGGRSYNEQFF
>TRBJ1-2|TRBV7-9|NA|NA
TGTGCCAGCAGCTACCGGGACCCGGGTGGCTATGGCTACACCTTC
CASSYRDPGGYGYTF
>TRBJ1-1|TRBV28|NA|NA
TGTGCCAGCAGTTTATTGGCAGGTCCAGCTTTCTTT
CASSLLAGPAFF
>TRBJ1-5|TRBV12-3/TRBV12-4|few|TRBD1
TGTGCCAGCAGTACCCGACAGGGGTATAGCAATCAGCCCCAGCATTTT
CASSTRQGYSNQPQHF
>TRBJ1-6|TRBV6-1|few|NA
TGTGCCAGTGAAAGGGGTATGGATTCACCCCTCCACTTT
CASERGMDSPLHF
>TRBJ1-2|TRBV12-3/TRBV12-4|NA|TRBD1
TGTGCCAGCACACTCCGGGGGACAGATCAGAGGATCTTC
CASTLRGTDQRIF
>TRBJ1-4|TRBV27|NA|NA
TGTGCCAGCAGTTTGGGGTACGGCAGTGAAAAACTGTTTTTT
CASSLGYGSEKLFF
>TRBJ2-5|TRBV12-3/TRBV12-4|few|NA
TGTGCCAGCAGTTTCGAGAGTGCCCACCAAGAGACCCAGTACTTC
CASSFESAHQETQYF
>TRBJ1-2|TRBV3-1|few|NA
TGTGCCAGCAGCCAAGCACAAGGATATGGCTACACCTTC
CASSQAQGYGYTF
>TRBJ1-2|TRBV9|once|NA
TGTGCCAGCAGCGTAAACACCGCTAACTATGGCTACACCTTC
CASSVNTANYGYTF
>TRBJ1-5|TRBV12-3/TRBV12-4|few|TRBD1
TGTGCCAGCAGTTTTGGACAGGGCGTAAATCAGCCCCAGCATTTT
CASSFGQGVNQPQHF
>TRBJ2-7|TRBV20-1|NA|NA
TGCAGTGCAATAGAACATTCGCGCTCCTACGAGCAGTACTTC
CSAIEHSRSYEQYF
>TRBJ1-5|TRBV12-3/TRBV12-4|NA|TRBD1
TGTGCCAGCAGCGTTCGACAGGGAGGTCTAGCCCAGCATTTT
CASSVRQGGLAQHF
>TRBJ1-2|TRBV20-1|NA|NA
TGCAGTGCTAGAGGGAGTGGCTACACCTTC
CSARGSGYTF
>TRBJ1-2|TRBV3-1|few|NA
TGTGCCAGCAGCCGAGATCGGGACCGGGGGGCTGCCACCTTC
CASSRDRDRGAATF
>TRBJ1-1|TRBV6-5|NA|NA
TGTGCCAGCAATCCGGGACTGGGGAACACTGAAGCTTTCTTT
CASNPGLGNTEAFF
>TRBJ1-1|TRBV5-1|few|TRBD1
TGCGCCAGCAGTCCACCCGGGACAGGGGCCACTGAAGCTTTCTTT
CASSPPGTGATEAFF
>TRBJ2-7|TRBV4-3|few|NA
TGCGCCAGCAGCCAAGAGGCCAGCCACTACGAGCAGTACTTC
CASSQEASHYEQYF
>TRBJ2-3|TRBV15|few|TRBD2
TGTGCCACCAGCAGCCCCGGACTAGCGGGGGTGACTAGCACAGATACGCAGTATTTT
CATSSPGLAGVTSTDTQYF
>TRBJ2-1|TRBV7-3|NA|NA
TGTGCCAGCAGCTTACCTTTCGGTACGTACAATGAGCAGTTCTTC
CASSLPFGTYNEQFF
>TRBJ1-1|TRBV20-1|NA|NA
TGCAGTGAGGGACCGGGCCCTGAAGCTTTCTTT
CSEGPGPEAFF
>TRBJ2-3|TRBV28|few|TRBD2
TGTGCCAGCAGCTACCTAGCGGGGGAGGCAGATACGCAGTATTTT
CASSYLAGEADTQYF
>TRBJ1-1|TRBV6-6|NA|TRBD1
TGTGCCAGCAGTTACGGGACAGCCCTTGAAGCTTTCTTT
CASSYGTALEAFF
>TRBJ1-1|TRBV12-3/TRBV12-4|once|TRBD1
TGTGCCAGCAGCCGGGACAGGGGAGGAAGGAACACTGAAGCTTTCTTT
CASSRDRGGRNTEAFF
>TRBJ1-6|TRBV2|NA|TRBD1
TGTGCCAGTAAGGCGGGGACAGGGGTCGCTTCACCCCTCCACTTT
CASKAGTGVASPLHF
>TRBJ1-6|TRBV12-3/TRBV12-4|NA|NA
TGTGCCAGCAGCCGAACAGGGTCCGATTCACCCCTCCACTTT
CASSRTGSDSPLHF
>TRBJ1-5|TRBV6-5|NA|NA
TGTGCCAGCAGTTCGGGGGGGGCGGTAGGACAGCCCCAGCATTTT
CASSSGGAVGQPQHF
>TRBJ2-3|TRBV28|NA|NA
TGTGCCAGCAGTTTATCCCCGGTCCCCAGGAGAGATACGCAGTATTTT
CASSLSPVPRRDTQYF
>TRBJ1-5|TRBV24-1|few|NA
TGTGCCACCGGGGGCTCGAGTGGGGAGCCCCAGCATTTT
CATGGSSGEPQHF
>TRBJ1-2|TRBV12-3/TRBV12-4|NA|TRBD1
TGTGCCAGCAGTTTTGGGGGACAGGATCCCTTCGGAGGCTACACCTTC
CASSFGGQDPFGGYTF
>TRBJ1-6|TRBV7-9|NA|NA
TGTGCCAGCAGCTTTCTTGGGACGGGCTCCTATAATTCACCCCTCCACTTT
CASSFLGTGSYNSPLHF
>TRBJ1-1|TRBV12-3/TRBV12-4|many|NA
TGTGCCAGCAGCCCGAGGAACACTGAAGCTTTCTTT
CASSPRNTEAFF
>TRBJ2-7|TRBV29-1|NA|NA
TGCAGCGCCACCGGCGGAGGGGGTGGGGCCCTCTACGAGCAGTACTTC
CSATGGGGGALYEQYF
>TRBJ2-7|TRBV12-5|NA|TRBD2
TGTGCCCAGAGCGGGGATTGCTACGAGCAGTACTTC
CAQSGDCYEQYF
>TRBJ2-5|TRBV3-1|NA|NA
TGTGCCAGCAGCCCGCGGGGACTTCTGGGAGAGACCCAGTACTTC
CASSPRGLLGETQYF
>TRBJ2-2|TRBV18|NA|NA
TGTGCCAGCTCACCATTTAAGGACAAACTCACCGCGGAGCTGTTTTTT
CASSPFKDKLTAELFF
>TRBJ2-2|TRBV3-1|NA|NA
TGTGCCAGCAGCCATATGGCGAACACCTGGGAGCTGTTTTTT
CASSHMANTWELFF
>TRBJ2-7|TRBV6-4|few|NA
TGTGCCAGCAGTGCCGCGGTTGGGTACGAGCAGTACTTC
CASSAAVGYEQYF
>TRBJ2-1|TRBV7-8|NA|TRBD2
TGTGCCAGCAGCTTAGGGGGACTAGCCGCCCACAATGAGCAGTTCTTC
CASSLGGLAAHNEQFF
>TRBJ1-2|TRBV20-1|once|TRBD1
TGCAGTGCTAGACTGACAGGGTCCTATGGCTACACCTTC
CSARLTGSYGYTF
>TRBJ2-1|TRBV4-2|NA|TRBD2
TGTGCCTGCAGCCCCATACTAGCGGGGAACAATGAGCAGTTCTTC
CACSPILAGNNEQFF
>TRBJ2-5|TRBV7-9|NA|NA
TGTGCCAGCAGCTTAGGTCCCGTAGAGACCCAGTACTTC
CASSLGPVETQYF
>TRBJ2-3|TRBV10-3|NA|TRBD2
TGTGCCATCAGTTTCCTAGCGGGGGGGCCGGGCACAGATACGCAGTATTTT
CAISFLAGGPGTDTQYF